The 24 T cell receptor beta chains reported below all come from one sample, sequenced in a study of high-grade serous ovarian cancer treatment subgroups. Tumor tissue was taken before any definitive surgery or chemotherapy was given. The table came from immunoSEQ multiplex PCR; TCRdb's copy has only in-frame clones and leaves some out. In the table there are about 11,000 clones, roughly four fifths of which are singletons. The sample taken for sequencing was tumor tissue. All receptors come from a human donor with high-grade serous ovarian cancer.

DNA for the CDR3: TGCAGCGGCGGCGGAGGGAACTATGGCTACACCTTC. Translated: CSGGGGNYGYTF. This sequence joins TRBV29-1 and TRBJ1-2; unclear D gene. The CDR3 consists of 12 residues. Germline CDR1 and CDR2: SQVTM and ANQGSEA. The V gene lost 7 bases and the J gene lost 2 bases, with 11 bases spanning the gap.

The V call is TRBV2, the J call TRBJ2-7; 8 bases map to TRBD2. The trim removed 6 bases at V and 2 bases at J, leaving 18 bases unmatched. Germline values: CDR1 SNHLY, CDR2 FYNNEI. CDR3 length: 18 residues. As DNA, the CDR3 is TGTGCCAGCAGGGACCTTTTGCTAGCGGGTTATTCGACCTACGAGCAGTACTTC. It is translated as CASRDLLLAGYSTYEQYF.

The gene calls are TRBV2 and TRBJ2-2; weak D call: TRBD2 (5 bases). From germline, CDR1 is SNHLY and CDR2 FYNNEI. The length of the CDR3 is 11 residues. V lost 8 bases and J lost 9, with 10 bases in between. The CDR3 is CASLASRELFF. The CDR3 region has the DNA TGTGCCAGCCTGGCTAGCCGGGAGCTGTTTTTT.

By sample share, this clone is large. CDR3 amino acids: CASRLQGVDYGYTF. The CDR3 coding sequence is TGTGCCAGCAGGTTACAGGGGGTTGACTATGGCTACACCTTC. V gene TRBV5-4 combines with J gene TRBJ1-2, with 8 bases matching TRBD1. From germline, CDR1 is SGHNT and CDR2 YYREEE (reference sequence). The CDR3 covers 14 residues. V lost 5 bases and J lost 3; bases outside the gene matches: 6.

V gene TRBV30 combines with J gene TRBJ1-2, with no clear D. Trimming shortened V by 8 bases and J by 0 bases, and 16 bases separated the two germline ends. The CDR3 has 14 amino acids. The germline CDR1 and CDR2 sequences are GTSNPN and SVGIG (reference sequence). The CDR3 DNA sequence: TGTGCCCGGCGGACCCTTATGACTAACTATGGCTACACCTTC. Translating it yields CARRTLMTNYGYTF.

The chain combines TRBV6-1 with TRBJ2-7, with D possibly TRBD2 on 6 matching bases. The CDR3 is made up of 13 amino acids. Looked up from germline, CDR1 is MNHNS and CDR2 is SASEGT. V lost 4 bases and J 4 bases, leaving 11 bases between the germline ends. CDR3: CASSVIAEYEQYF. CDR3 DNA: TGTGCCAGCAGTGTGATAGCGGAGTACGAGCAGTACTTC.

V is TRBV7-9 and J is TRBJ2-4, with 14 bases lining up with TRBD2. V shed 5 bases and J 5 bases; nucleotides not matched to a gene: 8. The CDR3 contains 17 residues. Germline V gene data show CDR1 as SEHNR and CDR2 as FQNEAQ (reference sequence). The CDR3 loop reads CASSPERLAGGQNIQYF. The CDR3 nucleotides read TGTGCCAGCAGCCCCGAGAGACTAGCGGGAGGGCAAAACATTCAGTACTTC.

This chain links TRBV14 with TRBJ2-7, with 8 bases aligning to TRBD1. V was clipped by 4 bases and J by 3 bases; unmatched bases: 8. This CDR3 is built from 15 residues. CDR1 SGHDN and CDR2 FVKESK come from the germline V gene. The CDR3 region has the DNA TGTGCCAGCAGCCCTCTGGGACAGGTGAACTACGAGCAGTACTTC. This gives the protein CASSPLGQVNYEQYF. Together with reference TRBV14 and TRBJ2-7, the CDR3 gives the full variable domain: EAGVTQFPSHSVIEKGQTVTLRCDPISGHDNLYWYRRVMGKEIKFLLHFVKESKQDESGMPNNRFLAERTGGTYSTLKVQPAELEDSGVYFCASSPLGQVNYEQYFGPGTRLTVT.

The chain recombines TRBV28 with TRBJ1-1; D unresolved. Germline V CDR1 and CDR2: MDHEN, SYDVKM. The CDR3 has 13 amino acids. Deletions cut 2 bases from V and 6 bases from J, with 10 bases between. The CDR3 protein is CASSLLEESEAFF. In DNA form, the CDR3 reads TGTGCCAGCAGTTTACTTGAAGAGTCTGAAGCTTTCTTT.

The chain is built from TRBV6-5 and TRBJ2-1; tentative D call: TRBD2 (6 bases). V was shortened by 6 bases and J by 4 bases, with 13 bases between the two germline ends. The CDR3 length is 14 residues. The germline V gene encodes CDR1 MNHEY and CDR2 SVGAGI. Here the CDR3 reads CASRPLALYNEQFF. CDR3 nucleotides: TGTGCCAGCAGACCTCTAGCGTTGTACAATGAGCAGTTCTTC.

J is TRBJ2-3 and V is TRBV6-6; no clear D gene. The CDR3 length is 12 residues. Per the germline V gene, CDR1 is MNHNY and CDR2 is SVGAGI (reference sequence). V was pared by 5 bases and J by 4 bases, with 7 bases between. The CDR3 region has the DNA TGTGCCAGCAGTCGGAATGCAGATACGCAGTATTTT. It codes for CASSRNADTQYF.

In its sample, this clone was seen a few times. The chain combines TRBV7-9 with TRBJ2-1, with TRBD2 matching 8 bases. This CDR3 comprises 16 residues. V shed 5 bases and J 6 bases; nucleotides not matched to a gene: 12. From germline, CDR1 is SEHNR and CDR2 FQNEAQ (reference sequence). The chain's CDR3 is CASSAAGTSGGNEQFF. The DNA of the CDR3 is TGTGCCAGCAGCGCTGCCGGGACTAGTGGTGGCAATGAGCAGTTCTTC.

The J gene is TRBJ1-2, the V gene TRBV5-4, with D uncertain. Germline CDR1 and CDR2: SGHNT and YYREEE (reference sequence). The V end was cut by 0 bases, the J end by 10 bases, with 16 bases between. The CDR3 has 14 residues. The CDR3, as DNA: TGTGCCAGCAGCTTGGCCATGGACCCGGGAGACTACACCTTC. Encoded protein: CASSLAMDPGDYTF.

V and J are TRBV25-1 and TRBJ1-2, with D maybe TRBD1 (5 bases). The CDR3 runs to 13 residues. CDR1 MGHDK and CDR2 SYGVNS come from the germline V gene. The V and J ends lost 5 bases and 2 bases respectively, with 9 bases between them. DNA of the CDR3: TGTGCCAGCAGTCTGGACACGAACTATGGCTACACCTTC. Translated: CASSLDTNYGYTF.

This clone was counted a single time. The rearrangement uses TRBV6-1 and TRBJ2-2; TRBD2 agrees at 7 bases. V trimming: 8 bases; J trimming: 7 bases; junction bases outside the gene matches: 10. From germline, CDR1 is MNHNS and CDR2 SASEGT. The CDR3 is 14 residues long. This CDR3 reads CASELGGLRGELFF. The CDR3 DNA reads TGTGCCAGCGAGTTGGGGGGGTTGCGCGGGGAGCTGTTTTTT.

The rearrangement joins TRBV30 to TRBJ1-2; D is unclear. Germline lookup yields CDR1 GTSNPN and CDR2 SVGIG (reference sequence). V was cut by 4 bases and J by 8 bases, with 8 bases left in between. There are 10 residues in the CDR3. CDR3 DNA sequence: TGTGCCTGGAAAGGGTCCGGCTACACCTTC. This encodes CAWKGSGYTF.

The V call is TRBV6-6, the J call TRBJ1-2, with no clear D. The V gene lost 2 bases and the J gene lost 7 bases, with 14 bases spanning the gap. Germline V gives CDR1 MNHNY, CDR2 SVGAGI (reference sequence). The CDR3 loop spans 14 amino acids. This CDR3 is CASSYAAQQPGYTF. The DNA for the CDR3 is TGTGCCAGCAGTTACGCGGCACAGCAGCCTGGCTACACCTTC.

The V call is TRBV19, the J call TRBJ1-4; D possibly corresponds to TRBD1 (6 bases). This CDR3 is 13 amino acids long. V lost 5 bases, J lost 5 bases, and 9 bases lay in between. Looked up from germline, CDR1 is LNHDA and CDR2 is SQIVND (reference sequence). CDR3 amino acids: CASSAGQNEKLFF. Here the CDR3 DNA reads TGTGCCAGTAGTGCCGGACAGAATGAAAAACTGTTTTTT.

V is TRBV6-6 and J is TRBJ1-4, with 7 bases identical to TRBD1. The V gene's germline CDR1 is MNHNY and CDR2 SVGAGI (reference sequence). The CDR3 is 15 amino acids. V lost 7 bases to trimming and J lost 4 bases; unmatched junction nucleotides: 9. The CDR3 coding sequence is TGTGCCAGCACCAAATTGGGACAGATTAATGAAAAACTGTTTTTT. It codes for CASTKLGQINEKLFF.

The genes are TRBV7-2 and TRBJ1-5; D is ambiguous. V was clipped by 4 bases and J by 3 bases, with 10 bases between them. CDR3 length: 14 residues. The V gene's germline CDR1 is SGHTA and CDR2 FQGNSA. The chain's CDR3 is CASSSGSPNQPQHF. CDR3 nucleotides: TGTGCCAGCAGCTCTGGGTCACCCAATCAGCCCCAGCATTTT.

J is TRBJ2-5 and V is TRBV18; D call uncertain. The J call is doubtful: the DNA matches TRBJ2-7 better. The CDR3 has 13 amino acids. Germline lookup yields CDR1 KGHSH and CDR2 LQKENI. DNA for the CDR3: TGTGCCAGCTCGTTTAGGTCCACCTACGAGCAGTACTTC. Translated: CASSFRSTYEQYF.

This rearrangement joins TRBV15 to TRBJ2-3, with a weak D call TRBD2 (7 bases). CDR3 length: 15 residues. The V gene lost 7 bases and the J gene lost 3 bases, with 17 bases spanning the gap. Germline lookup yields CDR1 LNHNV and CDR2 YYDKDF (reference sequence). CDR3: CATKPGGGRTDTQYF. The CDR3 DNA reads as TGTGCCACCAAACCGGGGGGCGGGAGAACAGATACGCAGTATTTT. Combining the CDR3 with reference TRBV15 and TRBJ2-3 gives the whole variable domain DAMVIQNPRYQVTQFGKPVTLSCSQTLNHNVMYWYQQKSSQAPKLLFHYYDKDFNNEADTPDNFQSRRPNTSFCFLDIRSPGLGDTAMYLCATKPGGGRTDTQYFGPGTRLTVL.

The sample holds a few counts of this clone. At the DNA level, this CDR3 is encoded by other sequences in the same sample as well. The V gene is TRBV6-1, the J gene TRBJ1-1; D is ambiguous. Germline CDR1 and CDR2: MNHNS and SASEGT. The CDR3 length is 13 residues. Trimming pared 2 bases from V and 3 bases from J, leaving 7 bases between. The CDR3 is CASSENSYTEAFF. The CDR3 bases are TGTGCCAGCAGTGAAAACTCCTACACTGAAGCTTTCTTT.

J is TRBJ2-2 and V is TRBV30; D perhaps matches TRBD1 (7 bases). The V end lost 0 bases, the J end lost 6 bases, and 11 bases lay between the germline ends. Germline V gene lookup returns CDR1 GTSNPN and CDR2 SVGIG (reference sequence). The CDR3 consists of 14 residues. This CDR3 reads CAWSVVRGAGELFF. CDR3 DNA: TGTGCCTGGAGTGTAGTCAGGGGGGCCGGGGAGCTGTTTTTT.